This entry is about one TCR beta chain. V was clipped by 6 bases and J by 9 bases; unmatched bases: 24. Germline V gene data show CDR1 as MNHEY and CDR2 as SMNVEV (reference sequence). This CDR3 comprises 20 residues. This record belongs to a study of blood T cell repertoires in COVID-19. Authors' analysis steps: From reference gene primer amplification, estimates of nucleated cell counts were derived. Profiling relied on immunoSEQ multiplex PCR, and the TCRdb table lists in-frame clones only, not all of them. Clone size and V and J calls were adopted from that table, with D and trimming inferred from the DNA. Here the sample spans some 87,000 clones, 81% being singletons.

This clonotype originated in a man at least 80 years old with active or convalescent COVID-19. The source material was peripheral blood. This chain uses TRBV27 with TRBJ1-6, with 9 bases aligning to TRBD1. The CDR3 bases are TGTGCCAGCAGCAAAATATCGGGGACAGGGTCTAGAATTGGCATTTCACCCCTCCACTTT. The encoded protein is CASSKISGTGSRIGISPLHF.